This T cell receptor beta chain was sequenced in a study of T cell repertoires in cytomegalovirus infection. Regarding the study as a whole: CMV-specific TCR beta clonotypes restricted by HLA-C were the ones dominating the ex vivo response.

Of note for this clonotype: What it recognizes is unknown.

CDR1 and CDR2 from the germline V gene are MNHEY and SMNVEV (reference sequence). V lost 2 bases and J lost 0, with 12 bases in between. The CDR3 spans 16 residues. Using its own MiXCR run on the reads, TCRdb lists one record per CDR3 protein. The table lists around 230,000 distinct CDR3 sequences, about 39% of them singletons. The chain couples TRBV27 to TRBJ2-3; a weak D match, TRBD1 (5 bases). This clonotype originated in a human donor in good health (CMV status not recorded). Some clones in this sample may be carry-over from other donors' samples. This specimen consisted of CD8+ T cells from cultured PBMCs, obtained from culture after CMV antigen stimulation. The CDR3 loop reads CASSLKLAGSTDTQYF. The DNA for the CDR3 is TGTGCCAGCAGTTTAAAATTGGCAGGGAGCACAGATACGCAGTATTTT.